This T cell receptor beta chain was sequenced for a study of T cell repertoires in cytomegalovirus infection. In TCRdb, the reads were re-called with MiXCR into one record per CDR3 protein. This table holds about 530,000 distinct CDR3 sequences, approximately 26% found once. A note on this clonotype: Antigen specificity is unknown.

Study findings and constraints: There were HLA-C-restricted CMV-specific TCR beta clonotypes dominating the ex vivo response.

The sequenced sample was PBMCs. The TCR comes from a human donor in good health (CMV status not recorded). Some clones in this sample may be carry-over from other donors' samples.

CDR3: CAISEFKGSTDTQYF. The CDR3 coding sequence is TGTGCCATCAGTGAGTTTAAGGGGAGTACAGATACGCAGTATTTT. This chain joins TRBV10-3 and TRBJ2-3; D might be TRBD1 or TRBD2, each matching 5 bases. The germline CDR1 and CDR2 sequences are ENHRY and SYGVKD. The CDR3 is 15 residues long. Trimming removed 1 base from V and 3 bases from J, with 11 bases in between.